Reported below is one T cell receptor (beta chain). Its antigen is not yet known. Base qualities are not recorded, but no much larger clone differs from it by a single base. Other DNA sequences from this sample encode an identical CDR3 as well. This sample is drawn from a study of blood T cell repertoires in COVID-19 (dated by TCRdb to 2020 to 2022). Describing the broader study: Samples from collaborators originated in the United States, Italy and Spain and spanned both the acute and convalescent phases of COVID-19. The prospective study material was composed of cDNA or gDNA derived from T cells, B-cell-depleted T cells, or PBMCs. Deeply sampled blood TCRbeta repertoires from subjects exposed to, actively infected with, or recovered from COVID-19 were included in the dataset. A freely available public database, intended as a resource for researchers studying the immune response to SARS-CoV-2, is where the repertoires were released. Samples came from the ongoing ImmuneRACE study (first 160 participants) plus 1,254 subjects from 6 global collaborators. Nearly every sample came with metadata listing a de-identified subject ID, COVID-19 status, age in years and sex. Where available, HLA class I and class II types were taken from metadata supplied by the sample provider and were not determined by assay-based typing. Findings and caveats that apply to the study as a whole: The amount of clinical and demographic metadata varied by source and participant and was provided uncurated.

Each collaborating institution followed its own protocols to collect whole blood in K2EDTA tubes. For TCRbeta analysis, collaborators shipped samples as frozen whole blood, isolated PBMCs, or DNA extracted from either of those sample types. From its cysteine to its phenylalanine, the CDR3 spans 14 amino acids. The sequence is cut down to CDR3 DNA, 42 bases in frame from base 1. The germline V gene supplies CDR1 SGHRS and CDR2 YFSETQ. Trimming leaves V shorter by 0 bases and J shorter by 8 bases, with the junction holding 7 bases beyond the gene matches. The immunoSEQ Assay, a bias-controlled multiplex PCR, was used to amplify TCRbeta CDR3 regions from genomic DNA. The original pipeline was this. Within the assay, amplification of reference gene primers was used to estimate how many nucleated cells each sample contained. Sequence reads were collapsed and filtered to measure the absolute abundance of every unique TCRbeta CDR3 rearrangement. For each sample, productive Simpson clonality was calculated as the square root of Simpson's diversity index across productive rearrangements. As stored in TCRdb, this immuneACCESS dataset retains in-frame rearrangements with V and J assigned. A fraction of the clones does not appear; measured against another copy, unresolved V genes explain less than half of the discrepancy, and the remainder lacks a known reason. The V and J calls and the clone size are those of that table, but D and trimming were determined from the DNA. The sample records some 120,000 clones, around 79% of which are singletons. The ten largest clones capture more than 15% of the sample.

The sequence is built from TRBV5-1 and TRBJ1-2, with 7 bases aligning to TRBD1. Sequencing was carried out using peripheral blood. The sequence was collected from a man older than 75 with acute or convalescent COVID-19. The nucleotide sequence is given as TGCGCCAGCAGCTTGGGACAGGGAAGGTACGGCTACACCTTC. Its amino acids are CASSLGQGRYGYTF.